These 29 T cell receptor beta chains share one sample of origin, sequenced in a study of shared clonotypes between healthy human individuals (dated by TCRdb to the early 2020s). The library relied on the immunoSEQ multiplex PCR assay. As stored in TCRdb, this immuneACCESS dataset retains in-frame rearrangements with V and J assigned. A fraction of the clones does not appear; measured against another copy, unresolved V genes explain less than half of the discrepancy, and the remainder lacks a known reason. For this sample there are some 320,000 clones; 80% to 90% appear just once. 15% to 20% of the sample is taken by the ten largest. Material: memory CD8+ T cells sorted from blood. The intended sense of this specimen's cell subset or site label: CD45RO+ cells pooled with CCR7-negative TemRA cells. Receptors originate from a man in his late teens or twenties in good health.

The chain is built from TRBV7-8 and TRBJ1-5, with 9 positions matching TRBD1. This CDR3 region has 17 residues. Germline V gene lookup returns CDR1 SGHVS and CDR2 FQNEAQ. V was clipped by 1 base and J by 3 bases; unmatched bases: 7. CDR3 coding DNA: TGTGCCAGCAGCTTAGTTCGGACAGGGGAGGCCAATCAGCCCCAGCATTTT. This sequence encodes CASSLVRTGEANQPQHF.

V is TRBV7-2 and J is TRBJ2-1, with TRBD2 matching 8 bases. Per the germline V gene, CDR1 is SGHTA and CDR2 is FQGNSA. The CDR3 length is 16 residues. V gave up 1 base and J gave up 8 bases; unmatched junction bases: 10. The CDR3 nucleotides read TGTGCCAGCAGCTTAGGGGAAGCGGGAGTTTCCCATGAGCAGTTCTTC. It is translated as CASSLGEAGVSHEQFF.

The rearrangement uses TRBV18 and TRBJ2-7; TRBD2 matches at 7 bases. This CDR3 region has 17 residues. Germline CDR1 reads KGHSH; CDR2 reads LQKENI. With 3 bases clipped from V and 5 bases from J, the junction kept 16 bases outside the gene matches. The DNA for the CDR3 is TGTGCCAGCTCACCCCCGGGGGGAGTGTGGCCCGTCCACGAGCAGTACTTC. This sequence encodes CASSPPGGVWPVHEQYF.

The chain employs TRBV13 and TRBJ2-1, with 7 positions matching TRBD1. The CDR3 totals 14 residues. After removal of 5 bases from V and 1 base from J, the junction contained 2 bases not matched to a gene. Germline V gene sequence: CDR1 PRHDT, CDR2 FYEKMQ (reference sequence). The CDR3: CASSKQGSYNEQFF. CDR3 coding DNA: TGTGCCAGCAGCAAACAGGGGTCCTACAATGAGCAGTTCTTC. Supplemented by reference TRBV13 and TRBJ2-1, the full variable domain reads AAGVIQSPRHLIKEKRETATLKCYPIPRHDTVYWYQQGPGQDPQFLISFYEKMQSDKGSIPDRFSAQQFSDYHSELNMSSLELGDSALYFCASSKQGSYNEQFFGPGTRLTVL.

The V gene is TRBV7-9, the J gene TRBJ1-1; 9 bases are a match to TRBD1. The CDR3 loop spans 15 amino acids. Per the germline V gene, CDR1 is SEHNR and CDR2 is FQNEAQ (reference sequence). The V and J ends lost 5 bases and 0 bases, in that order; junction bases with no gene match: 4. CDR3 in amino acids: CASSQRDRVNTEAFF. The CDR3 DNA reads TGTGCCAGCAGCCAGCGGGACAGGGTGAACACTGAAGCTTTCTTT.

The chain combines TRBV19 with TRBJ2-7; D possibly corresponds to TRBD2 (5 bases). V was shortened by 9 bases and J by 2 bases, with 14 bases between the two germline ends. CDR1 and CDR2 from the germline V gene are LNHDA and SQIVND (reference sequence). CDR3 length: 13 residues. The CDR3 DNA reads as TGTGCCAGCACGTCCGGACTCACCTACGAGCAGTACTTC. Translating it yields CASTSGLTYEQYF.

The rearrangement uses TRBV30 and TRBJ1-1; 8 bases line up with TRBD1. V trimming: 4 bases; J trimming: 5 bases; junction bases outside the gene matches: 6. The CDR3 sequence is 13 residues long. CDR1 and CDR2 (germline): GTSNPN, SVGIG (reference sequence). The CDR3 sequence is CAWTGQGWTEAFF. CDR3 bases: TGTGCCTGGACCGGACAGGGCTGGACTGAAGCTTTCTTT.

The CDR3 is CATSSNTEAFF. DNA for the CDR3: TGTGCCACCAGCTCAAACACTGAAGCTTTCTTT. The rearrangement joins TRBV15 to TRBJ1-1; no definite D call. The CDR3 runs to 11 residues. Deletions cut 5 bases from V and 2 bases from J, with 3 bases between. Germline CDR1 and CDR2: LNHNV and YYDKDF (reference sequence). Variable domain in full (rest from reference TRBV15 and TRBJ1-1): DAMVIQNPRYQVTQFGKPVTLSCSQTLNHNVMYWYQQKSSQAPKLLFHYYDKDFNNEADTPDNFQSRRPNTSFCFLDIRSPGLGDTAMYLCATSSNTEAFFGQGTRLTVV.

The gene calls are TRBV7-8 and TRBJ2-3; D may match TRBD1 or TRBD2 (6 bases each). Between the trimmed V and J ends, which lost 4 bases and 2 bases, there was a span of 13 bases. This CDR3 is 15 amino acids long. The germline V gene encodes CDR1 SGHVS and CDR2 FQNEAQ. CDR3 protein: CASSWRGAYTDTQYF. The CDR3 DNA reads TGTGCCAGCAGCTGGAGGGGGGCTTACACAGATACGCAGTATTTT. The whole variable domain, remainder taken from reference TRBV7-8 and TRBJ2-3, is GAGVSQSPRYKVAKRGQDVALRCDPISGHVSLFWYQQALGQGPEFLTYFQNEAQLDKSGLPSDRFFAERPEGSVSTLKIQRTQQEDSAVYLCASSWRGAYTDTQYFGPGTRLTVL.

The rearrangement links TRBV27 to TRBJ2-7; 8 nucleotides match TRBD2. Unmatched junction bases numbered 19, after V lost 5 bases and J lost 1 base. The CDR3 runs to 19 residues. Germline V gene sequence: CDR1 MNHEY, CDR2 SMNVEV (reference sequence). CDR3 DNA sequence: TGTGCCAGCAGTCCCTACCAATACCCTACTAGCGGCTATTCCTACGAGCAGTACTTC. It specifies CASSPYQYPTSGYSYEQYF.

The CDR3 protein is CASSLAVGSGDPGELFF. The CDR3 DNA reads as TGTGCCAGCAGCTTAGCGGTGGGAAGCGGGGATCCCGGGGAGCTGTTTTTT. The chain couples TRBV7-2 to TRBJ2-2; 7 nucleotides agree with TRBD2. Looked up from germline, CDR1 is SGHTA and CDR2 is FQGNSA. The trim removed 0 bases at V and 6 bases at J, leaving 10 bases unmatched. There are 17 residues in the CDR3.

The V and J genes are TRBV27 and TRBJ2-3; unclear D gene. The V gene's germline CDR1 is MNHEY and CDR2 SMNVEV (reference sequence). The V end was cut by 4 bases, the J end by 0 bases, with 5 bases between. CDR3 size: 13 residues. The CDR3 spells CASSWRSTDTQYF. CDR3 coding DNA: TGTGCCAGCAGTTGGAGAAGCACAGATACGCAGTATTTT.

The chain recombines TRBV10-3 with TRBJ2-7; D possibly corresponds to TRBD1 (6 bases). V dropped 1 base and J dropped 2 bases, with 15 bases sitting between them. Germline CDR1 ENHRY, CDR2 SYGVKD. The CDR3 consists of 16 residues. The CDR3, as DNA: TGTGCCATCAGTGAGTTTAGGGGACACGGCCCCTACGAGCAGTACTTC. Amino acids: CAISEFRGHGPYEQYF.

The chain couples TRBV4-1 to TRBJ2-1; a possible D gene is TRBD1 (6 bases). V was pared by 0 bases and J by 2 bases, with 14 bases between. The CDR3 extends over 17 amino acids. Per the germline V gene, CDR1 is MGHRA and CDR2 is YSYEKL. CDR3: CASSQEPRQGPYNEQFF. The CDR3 DNA follows: TGCGCCAGCAGCCAAGAACCCCGCCAGGGGCCCTACAATGAGCAGTTCTTC.

The V and J genes are TRBV6-6 and TRBJ2-5, with D possibly called TRBD1 or TRBD2 (5 bases each). V was trimmed by 4 bases and J by 3 bases, leaving 12 bases between them. This CDR3 is 14 amino acids long. CDR1 is MNHNY, CDR2 SVGAGI, per germline (reference sequence). The CDR3 region has the DNA TGTGCCAGCAGTTTAACGGGACCCAAAGAGACCCAGTACTTC. This sequence encodes CASSLTGPKETQYF.

The CDR3 here is CASSVNMGASSYEQYF. CDR3 in DNA: TGTGCCAGCAGCGTAAATATGGGGGCCTCTTCCTACGAGCAGTACTTC. The J gene is TRBJ2-7, the V gene TRBV9; tentative D call: TRBD1 (6 bases). With 1 base removed from V and 1 base from J, the gap between germline ends came to 15 bases. Germline V gene sequence: CDR1 SGDLS, CDR2 YYNGEE. The CDR3 is made up of 16 amino acids.

The chain has TRBV5-6 and TRBJ2-1; D call uncertain. There are 15 residues in the CDR3. Looked up from germline, CDR1 is SGHDT and CDR2 is YYEEEE. V gave up 4 bases and J gave up 0 bases, with 11 bases separating them. This chain's CDR3 is CASSPDVSSYNEQFF. CDR3 in DNA: TGTGCCAGCAGCCCGGATGTGAGCTCCTACAATGAGCAGTTCTTC.

The chain has TRBV27 and TRBJ1-5, with D possibly being TRBD1 (5 bases). CDR1 and CDR2 (germline): MNHEY, SMNVEV (reference sequence). V lost 6 bases to trimming and J lost 0 bases, with 12 bases between them. The CDR3 is 15 residues long. The CDR3 DNA reads TGTGCCAGCAGAACCGGGACTGTTAGCAATCAGCCCCAGCATTTT. Protein product: CASRTGTVSNQPQHF.

CDR3 in DNA: TGCGCCAGCAGCCATTCGAGCGAGCAGTACTTC. This codes for CASSHSSEQYF. The chain employs TRBV4-1 and TRBJ2-7; no firm D call. Between the trimmed V and J ends, which lost 3 bases and 6 bases, there was a span of 6 bases. Germline lookup yields CDR1 MGHRA and CDR2 YSYEKL. This CDR3 spans 11 amino acids.

The V gene is TRBV4-1, the J gene TRBJ1-2; perhaps TRBD1 as D (6 bases). Germline V lookup: CDR1 MGHRA, CDR2 YSYEKL. The CDR3 has 15 amino acids. Trimming left V 1 base short and J 4 bases short, with 13 bases between. CDR3 sequence (DNA): TGCGCCAGCAGCCAAGTGGCAGGGGTTAGCTATGGCTACACCTTC. It translates to CASSQVAGVSYGYTF.

This sequence joins TRBV9 and TRBJ2-7, with unresolved D. This CDR3 has 16 amino acids. Germline CDR1 reads SGDLS; CDR2 reads YYNGEE. V gave up 0 bases and J gave up 5 bases, with 18 bases separating them. CDR3 in DNA: TGTGCCAGCAGCGTAGGGTCGGCCAGCACGGGCCACGAGCAGTACTTC. Its protein product is CASSVGSASTGHEQYF. Full variable domain (outside the CDR3, taken from reference TRBV9 and TRBJ2-7): DSGVTQTPKHLITATGQRVTLRCSPRSGDLSVYWYQQSLDQGLQFLIQYYNGEERAKGNILERFSAQQFPDLHSELNLSSLELGDSALYFCASSVGSASTGHEQYFGPGTRLTVT.

V and J are TRBV7-9 and TRBJ2-4, with a possible D match to TRBD1 (6 bases). Trimming took 3 bases from V and 6 from J, leaving 15 bases between them. The CDR3 is 15 amino acids. CDR1 and CDR2 from the germline V gene are SEHNR and FQNEAQ (reference sequence). CDR3 sequence (DNA): TGTGCCAGCAGCTTGTTCCCCCGGGACACAAACATTCAGTACTTC. It translates to CASSLFPRDTNIQYF.

The genes are TRBV6-6 and TRBJ2-7, with D perhaps TRBD1 (7 bases). Germline values: CDR1 MNHNY, CDR2 SVGAGI (reference sequence). This CDR3 spans 16 amino acids. Trimming removed 2 bases at V and 0 bases at J, with 14 bases between. In DNA, the CDR3 is TGTGCCAGCAGTTACGGGGGGCGGGACAGCTCCTACGAGCAGTACTTC. Encoded protein: CASSYGGRDSSYEQYF.

The chain employs TRBV4-2 and TRBJ1-6; tentative D call: TRBD1 (6 bases). The CDR3 sequence is 16 residues long. Deletions cut 0 bases from V and 5 bases from J, with 11 bases between. Germline CDR1 reads LGHNA; CDR2 reads YNFKEQ. The CDR3, as DNA: TGTGCCAGCAGCCAAGAGAGGACAGTAAATAATTCACCCCTCCACTTT. Translation: CASSQERTVNNSPLHF.

The chain couples TRBV9 to TRBJ2-5; a possible D gene is TRBD2 (5 bases). CDR3 length equals 15 residues. V was clipped by 0 bases and J by 1 base, with 10 bases between them. The V gene's germline CDR1 is SGDLS and CDR2 YYNGEE. CDR3 sequence: CASSVDGLFQETQYF. The CDR3, as DNA: TGTGCCAGCAGCGTAGACGGACTGTTCCAAGAGACCCAGTACTTC.

DNA of the CDR3: TGTGCCAGCAGTTCTAGCGAAGAGACCCAGTACTTC. Translation gives CASSSSEETQYF. The chain recombines TRBV28 with TRBJ2-5, with a possible D match to TRBD2 (6 bases). The CDR3 spans 12 residues. CDR1 and CDR2 (germline): MDHEN, SYDVKM. Trimming removed 4 bases from V and 3 bases from J, with 6 bases in between.

As regards this clone: This likely stems from a read error, as it lies one base from a far larger clone. This sequence joins TRBV7-3 and TRBJ1-6, with D possibly being TRBD1 (6 bases). Trimming left V 2 bases short and J 8 bases short, with 7 bases between. Germline V gene lookup returns CDR1 SGHTA and CDR2 FQGTGA. The CDR3 loop spans 13 amino acids. The CDR3 protein is CASSLEGDSPLHF. The CDR3 DNA is TGTGCCAGCAGCTTAGAGGGGGATTCACCCCTCCACTTT.

The chain couples TRBV29-1 to TRBJ1-2; 7 bases match TRBD1. Trimming removed 0 bases from V and 8 bases from J; junction bases left unmatched: 3. CDR3 length equals 12 residues. The germline V gene encodes CDR1 SQVTM and CDR2 ANQGSEA. In DNA, the CDR3 is TGCAGCGTTGAAGAGGACAGGCGGGGCTACACCTTC. Its translation is CSVEEDRRGYTF. The whole variable domain, filled in from reference TRBV29-1 and TRBJ1-2, reads SAVISQKPSRDICQRGTSLTIQCQVDSQVTMMFWYRQQPGQSLTLIATANQGSEATYESGFVIDKFPISRPNLTFSTLTVSNMSPEDSSIYLCSVEEDRRGYTFGSGTRLTVV.

The CDR3 loop is CASSPPTHLNTEAFF. The CDR3 coding sequence is TGTGCCAGCTCACCACCTACCCATTTGAACACTGAAGCTTTCTTT. The chain is built from TRBV18 and TRBJ1-1; D remains unclear. In germline, CDR1 is KGHSH, CDR2 LQKENI. This CDR3 is built from 15 residues. V lost 0 bases to trimming and J lost 0 bases, with 8 bases between them.